Included here is one T cell receptor (beta chain) sequence, with context. The data stem from a study of blood T cell repertoires in COVID-19. The wider study: Whether acute or convalescent, the COVID-19 samples came from the United States, Italy and Spain. Sample material is recorded as cDNA or gDNA derived from T cells, B-cell-depleted T cells, or PBMCs.

In the study's own analysis: Estimates of nucleated cell counts were drawn from the amplification of reference gene primers. Using immunoSEQ multiplex PCR, the repertoire was profiled, and TCRdb retains in-frame clones only, with some absent. D and trimming come from the DNA, and the V and J calls and clone size come from that table. The table shows approximately 530,000 clones, with 85% to 90% occurring only once. With 0 bases clipped from V and 6 bases from J, the junction kept 7 bases outside the gene matches. The CDR3 is made up of 16 amino acids. Germline V gives CDR1 MRHNA, CDR2 SNTAGT. The genes are TRBV6-4 and TRBJ2-3, with 9 positions matching TRBD2. The sequence was collected from a woman aged 45-65 years with COVID-19, enrolled during active disease. Sequenced material: peripheral blood. In DNA, the CDR3 is TGTGCCAGCAGTGACTCGGGACTAGCTCGAGGGGATACGCAGTATTTT. Protein product: CASSDSGLARGDTQYF.